The clone carrying this T cell receptor beta chain was recorded at least ten times. What it recognizes is unknown. As for time point: sample taken at primary tumor resection. Whole RNA obtained from tumor, nontumor lung or frozen PBMC underwent sequencing without sorting. 72 TRACERx patients with early, untreated non-small cell lung cancer donated samples. This sample is part of a study of spatial heterogeneity in lung cancer. General study points: Relative to follow-up, resection was when ubiquitous expanded tumor TCRs appeared more in blood.

Trimming cost V 7 bases and J 4 bases; bases outside gene matches: 10. Germline CDR1 WNHNN, CDR2 SYGVQD (reference sequence). The CDR3 has 14 residues. On each TCR cDNA molecule, a unique molecular identifier was present. TCRdb re-called the 5' RACE reads through MiXCR, storing one row per CDR3 protein. The table shows around 60,000 distinct CDR3 sequences, with 7.5% to 9% occurring only once. The chain is built from TRBV10-1 and TRBJ2-7; 7 bases are a match to TRBD1. The receptor's source is a female donor with early-stage non-small cell lung cancer. Sequenced here: PBMCs, sampled at surgery. CDR3 amino acids: CASINCLDRYEQYF. CDR3 bases: TGCGCCAGCATCAATTGCTTGGACAGGTACGAGCAGTACTTC.